A single sample is the source of the 10 T cell receptor beta chains below, sequenced in a study of CD8 T cells in Susac syndrome. The authors reverse transcribed 0.5 to 1 ug RNA with random hexamers. MiXCR was run by TCRdb on the immunoSEQ multiplex PCR reads, yielding one entry per CDR3 protein. The sample yields about 25,000 distinct CDR3 sequences, 94% seen once. What was sequenced was CD8+ T cells from PBMCs. The receptors come from a human donor in good health.

This clonotype qualifies as medium-sized. V usage is TRBV6-2 or TRBV6-3 and J usage is TRBJ2-2, with D uncertain. V was shortened by 2 bases and J by 3 bases, with 7 bases between the two germline ends. Germline CDR1 is MNHEY and CDR2 is SVGEGT. This CDR3 comprises 14 residues. The CDR3 coding sequence is TGTGCCAGCAGTTACGCGGTGGACACCGGGGAGCTGTTTTTT. It is translated as CASSYAVDTGELFF.

This chain joins TRBV6-2 or TRBV6-3 and TRBJ2-2; no firm D call. The V end was cut by 5 bases, the J end by 5 bases, with 15 bases between. The CDR3 spans 15 residues. The germline CDR1 and CDR2 sequences are MNHEY and SVGEGT. CDR3 DNA: TGTGCCAGCAGTCTCGAGGTCCAGGCGACCGGGGAGCTGTTTTTT. Its protein product is CASSLEVQATGELFF.

This clonotype was seen more than once but under ten times. V gene TRBV9 combines with J gene TRBJ1-1; D is undetermined. The CDR3 is made up of 12 amino acids. CDR1 SGDLS and CDR2 YYNGEE come from the germline V gene. Trimming stripped 5 bases from V and 1 base from J, with 6 bases between. CDR3 DNA: TGTGCCAGCAGTGCGGGGAACACTGAAGCTTTCTTT. This encodes CASSAGNTEAFF.

The V gene is TRBV29-1, the J gene TRBJ2-2, with D perhaps given as TRBD1 or TRBD2 (5 bases each). The V and J ends lost 3 bases and 0 bases respectively, with 8 bases between them. Germline lookup yields CDR1 SQVTM and CDR2 ANQGSEA. The CDR3 consists of 14 residues. The CDR3 sequence: CSVDGGSNTGELFF. The CDR3 DNA reads TGCAGCGTTGATGGGGGATCGAACACCGGGGAGCTGTTTTTT.

The rearrangement joins TRBV5-6 to TRBJ2-1, with 11 bases lining up with TRBD2. The germline V gene has CDR1 SGHDT and CDR2 YYEEEE. After removal of 6 bases from V and 0 bases from J, the junction contained 8 bases not matched to a gene. The CDR3 covers 17 residues. The CDR3 here is CASIPSGGPSSYNEQFF. DNA of the CDR3: TGTGCCAGCATCCCTAGCGGGGGGCCGAGCTCCTACAATGAGCAGTTCTTC.

The chain employs TRBV20-1 and TRBJ1-5; D is uncertain. CDR1 is DFQATT and CDR2 is SNEGSKA in the germline V gene (reference sequence). Between the trimmed V and J ends, which lost 3 bases and 0 bases, there was a span of 12 bases. The CDR3 loop spans 15 amino acids. The CDR3 loop reads CSASDRSYSNQPQHF. The CDR3 DNA follows: TGCAGTGCTAGTGATAGAAGCTATAGCAATCAGCCCCAGCATTTT.

V usage is TRBV29-1 and J usage is TRBJ2-2; D call uncertain. V shed 0 bases and J shed 7 bases, with 6 bases lying between them. The CDR3 runs 12 residues. CDR1 is SQVTM, CDR2 ANQGSEA, per germline. CDR3 protein: CSVEDRNGELFF. In DNA form, the CDR3 reads TGCAGCGTTGAAGATAGGAACGGGGAGCTGTTTTTT.

The rearrangement links TRBV3-1 to TRBJ1-1, with a possible D match to TRBD1 (6 bases). V lost 2 bases and J 1 base, leaving 11 bases between the germline ends. This CDR3 contains 15 residues. From germline, CDR1 is LGHDT and CDR2 YNNKEL (reference sequence). The CDR3 sequence: CASSQTGNRNTEAFF. In DNA, the CDR3 is TGTGCCAGCAGCCAAACAGGGAACAGGAACACTGAAGCTTTCTTT.

The chain uses TRBV29-1 and TRBJ2-7; TRBD1 might be the D (6 bases). The V end lost 2 bases, the J end lost 3 bases, and 11 bases lay between the germline ends. The germline gives CDR1 SQVTM, CDR2 ANQGSEA. The CDR3 contains 13 residues. In nucleotides, the CDR3 is TGCAGCGTTGAAATGGACAGCAACTACGAGCAGTACTTC. It encodes CSVEMDSNYEQYF.

The chain couples TRBV7-9 to TRBJ1-3; D uncertain. CDR3 length: 15 amino acids. From germline, CDR1 is SEHNR and CDR2 FQNEAQ (reference sequence). Trimming shortened V by 5 bases and J by 0 bases, and 11 bases separated the two germline ends. The CDR3 DNA follows: TGTGCCAGCAGCCCCAGAAGGGACTCTGGAAACACCATATATTTT. Translation gives CASSPRRDSGNTIYF.